A selection of T cell receptor beta chains follows, all from one sample in a study of T cells in Graves' hyperthyroidism and ophthalmopathy. TCRdb recomputed calls from the multiplex PCR reads with MiXCR, one row per CDR3 protein. Of 300,000 to 450,000 distinct CDR3 sequences in the sample, approximately 13% are singletons; the top ten hold 11%. The specimen was blood. These receptor sequences come from a woman aged 55 to 70 with Graves' hyperthyroidism. The CDR3 runs from the conserved cysteine through the conserved F or W. D genes are given only for firm matches. The listing skips clone size in some rows; elsewhere it reads once, few, many or a size class.

clone_size d_call j_call v_call cdr3_nt cdr3_aa
- TRBD2 TRBJ2-7 TRBV12-3/TRBV12-4 TGTGCCAGCAGTTACGGGGGGGACGGACTAGCGGGAGGCCTATACGAGCAGTACTTC CASSYGGDGLAGGLYEQYF
- - TRBJ2-5 TRBV9 TGTGCCAGCAGCGGAGGACAAGTCCAAGAGACCCAGTACTTC CASSGGQVQETQYF
many TRBD1 TRBJ1-4 TRBV27 TGTGCCAGCAGTAGCGGACAGGGGTGGGGAAAACTGTTTTTT CASSSGQGWGKLFF
few - TRBJ1-1 TRBV6-1 TGTGCCAGCATCCCCTTTCGGACAGCGAACACTGAAGCTTTCTTT CASIPFRTANTEAFF
- - TRBJ2-1 TRBV6-2/TRBV6-3 TGTGCCAGCAATAAGGTAGGGTATGAGCAGTTCTTC CASNKVGYEQFF
- - TRBJ2-2 TRBV4-1 TGCGCCAGCAGCCCCACCGGGGTCGGGTCCATGGTGTCCGGGGAGCTGTTTTTT CASSPTGVGSMVSGELFF
many TRBD1 TRBJ2-7 TRBV11-2 TGTGCCAGCAGCTTAATTACTGGGACAGCCGCTTACGAGCAGTACTTC CASSLITGTAAYEQYF
many - TRBJ1-1 TRBV3-1 TGTGCCAGCAGCCATGTCAACAGGGCAGCCAGTGAAGCTTTCTTT CASSHVNRAASEAFF
few - TRBJ2-1 TRBV20-1 TGCAGTGCTATGGGGCTGGCCCGGCATGAGCAGTTCTTC CSAMGLARHEQFF
many - TRBJ2-5 TRBV2 TGTGCCAGCGCTGCCCGACACGCACAAGAGACCCAGTACTTC CASAARHAQETQYF
many - TRBJ2-7 TRBV7-2 TGTGCCAGCAGCTACGGCGGAGGAGACGAGCAGTACTTC CASSYGGGDEQYF
few - TRBJ2-1 TRBV4-1 TGCGCCAGCAGCCGGAACGGCAATGAGCAGTTCTTC CASSRNGNEQFF
- TRBD2 TRBJ2-7 TRBV29-1 TGCAGCGTCTACGGGACTAGCGGAACCCCCCACGAGCAGTACTTC CSVYGTSGTPHEQYF
few - TRBJ2-4 TRBV5-6 TGTGCCAGCAGCCTGGGGAACATTCAGTACTTC CASSLGNIQYF
few - TRBJ2-1 TRBV10-2 TGCGCCAGCAGTGAGTCCGGCCGGGTGGATGAGCAGTTCTTC CASSESGRVDEQFF
- - TRBJ1-3 TRBV5-8 TGTGCCAGCAGCTTCCTGACATCCCGGGGAGGAAACACCATATATTTT CASSFLTSRGGNTIYF
many TRBD1 TRBJ2-7 TRBV6-5 TGTGCCAGCAGTTACTCAGGGACAGAGGGGCAGTACTTC CASSYSGTEGQYF
- TRBD2 TRBJ2-3 TRBV5-5 TGTGCCAGCAGCTTGGAGTCTACGGGACTAGGAACGACCACAGATACGCAGTATTTT CASSLESTGLGTTTDTQYF
many - TRBJ2-7 TRBV30 TGTGCCTGGAGTACACGTTCCGACCACGAGCAGTACTTC CAWSTRSDHEQYF
many - TRBJ2-3 TRBV11-3 TGTGCCAGCAGCTTGGCCTATCTTGGCATCCTGAGAGATACGCAGTATTTT CASSLAYLGILRDTQYF
many - TRBJ1-1 TRBV7-8 TGTGCCAGCAGGGGGGGTTGGAGTAGTGAAGCTTTCTTT CASRGGWSSEAFF
- TRBD2 TRBJ2-4 TRBV20-1 TGCAGTGCTGCACTAGCGAATCTGTTTAACATTCAGTACTTC CSAALANLFNIQYF
- TRBD1 TRBJ2-7 TRBV5-6 TGTGCCAGCAGCTTCGGACAGGGATTAGACGAGCAGTACTTC CASSFGQGLDEQYF
many TRBD1 TRBJ1-1 TRBV20-1 TGCAGTGCTAGGGACAGGGATTCATCTGAAGCTTTCTTT CSARDRDSSEAFF
many - TRBJ2-7 TRBV20-1 TGCAGTGCGTGGGAATTTTACGAGCAGTACTTC CSAWEFYEQYF
many - TRBJ1-1 TRBV18 TGTGCCAGCTCACAGTATGCAACAGAACCCATGAACACTGAAGCTTTCTTT CASSQYATEPMNTEAFF
many TRBD1 TRBJ1-2 TRBV6-5 TGTGCCAGCAGTTACCACAGGGACAGCTATGGCTACACCTTC CASSYHRDSYGYTF
few TRBD2 TRBJ2-1 TRBV7-2 TGTGCCAGCAGCTTAGCCGTAGCGGGCCCGAATGAGCAGTTCTTC CASSLAVAGPNEQFF
few TRBD2 TRBJ2-5 TRBV6-5 TGTGCCAGCAATTGGATGGCTAGCGGCGAAGAGACCCAGTACTTC CASNWMASGEETQYF
- - TRBJ1-3 TRBV28 TGTGCCAGCAGTTTTCGAGGGTCTGGAAACACCATATATTTT CASSFRGSGNTIYF
many - TRBJ2-3 TRBV28 TGTGCCAGCAGTTTATATGGGACAGATACGCAGTATTTT CASSLYGTDTQYF
- - TRBJ1-4 TRBV11-2 TGTGCCAGCAGCTTAGCAGTTGCAACTAATGAAAAACTGTTTTTT CASSLAVATNEKLFF
- - TRBJ2-7 TRBV5-4 TGTGCCAGCAGCTTGTATGGCCAACTGGTGGTTTATCACGACGAGCAGTACTTC CASSLYGQLVVYHDEQYF
- - TRBJ1-5 TRBV12-3/TRBV12-4 TGTGCCAGCAGGTTGGGGGGCCAGCCCCAGCATTTT CASRLGGQPQHF
few TRBD2 TRBJ2-1 TRBV9 TGTGCCAGCAGCGTAGCAACGGGACTAGCGGGAGTTGATGAGCAGTTCTTC CASSVATGLAGVDEQFF
many - TRBJ1-1 TRBV11-2 TGTGCCAGCACCCCGACTAACACTGAAGCTTTCTTT CASTPTNTEAFF
- TRBD1 TRBJ1-2 TRBV6-1 TGTGCCAGCAGTGAATACTGGGACAGCTTCTATGGCTACACCTTC CASSEYWDSFYGYTF
many - TRBJ2-5 TRBV7-3 TGTGCCAGCAGCTTAATTGGCAGGGGGAGGGGAGAGACCCAGTACTTC CASSLIGRGRGETQYF
- - TRBJ2-6 TRBV5-6 TGTGCCAGCAGCCCGACCCTTGAATTGGGTCCTGGGGCCAACGTCCTGACTTTC CASSPTLELGPGANVLTF
many - TRBJ2-7 TRBV7-9 TGTGCCAGCCGCGGAGGGGGACAATCCGAGCAGTACTTC CASRGGGQSEQYF
many TRBD1 TRBJ1-5 TRBV10-3 TGTGCCATCAGCAGGGGGACAGGGGGGAATCAGCCCCAGCATTTT CAISRGTGGNQPQHF
few TRBD1 TRBJ1-5 TRBV30 TGTGCCTGGAGTGTACCGGACAGGCCTTATCAGCCCCAGCATTTT CAWSVPDRPYQPQHF
many - TRBJ1-2 TRBV7-9 TGTGCCAGCAGCTTAGGAGTTGGCTCCGCGGGATATGGCTACACCTTC CASSLGVGSAGYGYTF
many TRBD1 TRBJ1-2 TRBV5-1 TGCGCCAGCAGCTATGACAGGGCCTCTCGCTATGGCTACACCTTC CASSYDRASRYGYTF
many - TRBJ2-3 TRBV29-1 TGCAGCGTTGCCCTTAGGAGCACAGATACGCAGTATTTT CSVALRSTDTQYF
many - TRBJ1-6 TRBV6-1 TGTGCCAGCTGTTTTAGAGGCCTTGACTCACCCCTCCACTTT CASCFRGLDSPLHF
- - TRBJ1-3 TRBV7-9 TGTGCCAGCAGCCCCCGAGGAAACTCTGGAAACACCATATATTTT CASSPRGNSGNTIYF
many - TRBJ1-2 TRBV29-1 TGCAGCGCTATGACAGGAACTAACTATGGCTACACCTTC CSAMTGTNYGYTF
few - TRBJ1-2 TRBV9 TGTGCCAGCAGCGCGACCAGGGTTAAAGGCTACACCTTC CASSATRVKGYTF